This entry concerns a single T cell receptor (beta chain). Some clones are missing from TCRdb's copy, which holds only in-frame ones; the method was immunoSEQ multiplex PCR. This table holds over 100,000 clones, approximately 88% found once. These data originate in a study of blood T cell repertoires in COVID-19. This CDR3 is 15 amino acids long. The germline gives CDR1 SGDLS, CDR2 YYNGEE. Trimming left V 3 bases short and J 4 bases short, with 14 bases between. This receptor was identified in a woman in her 70s with acute or convalescent COVID-19. Sequencing was carried out using peripheral blood. V usage is TRBV9 and J usage is TRBJ1-3; a possible D gene is TRBD1 (5 bases). The CDR3 coding sequence is TGTGCCAGCAGCGCGACGACAGACGTCGGAAACACCATATATTTT. Its translation is CASSATTDVGNTIYF.